This T cell receptor beta chain was sequenced in a study of blood T cell repertoires in COVID-19. Study at large: Specimens from acute and convalescent COVID-19 originated in the United States, Italy and Spain.

This CDR3 comprises 16 residues. Trimming cost V 2 bases and J 4 bases; bases outside gene matches: 7. CDR1 and CDR2 from the germline V gene are SEHNR and FQNEAQ (reference sequence). Measured with immunoSEQ multiplex PCR; TCRdb has only the in-frame clones, and not every one. The data show roughly 200,000 clones, roughly 80% seen once. The chain uses TRBV7-9 and TRBJ2-5; 10 bases are shared with TRBD1. Sequencing was carried out using peripheral blood. This clonotype was sampled from a woman at least 80 years old with active or convalescent COVID-19. CDR3 DNA: TGTGCCAGCAGCTTACCCGACAGGGGGCTTGGAGAGACCCAGTACTTC. This sequence encodes CASSLPDRGLGETQYF.